The present entry profiles one TCR beta chain with its context. In its sample, this clonotype was seen many times. The antigen it recognizes is unknown. Qualities for individual bases were not recorded, and no much larger clone is one base off. Libraries came from 5' RACE. The sequencer listed for this sample is NextSeq 500. Unique molecular identifiers were attached to individual cDNA molecules in the TCR library protocol so that sequencing error and PCR bias could be corrected. Both TCR alpha and beta chains were sequenced, and tight co-correlation was observed between alpha and beta sequence abundances in each sample. As for the original processing: Decombinator V4 was used to annotate TCR sequences for V gene, J gene and CDR3. Expanded TCRs were defined as changing significantly between any two time points under a Poisson model with p below 0.0001. TCR abundances were normalised to the total number of TCRs sequenced per sample and expressed as counts per million. MAIT TCRs were defined by TRAV1-2 paired with TRAJ12, TRAJ20 or TRAJ33, and iNKT TCRs by TRAV10 paired with TRAJ18. A search of VDJdb, accessed on 1 November 2021, was run for TCRs annotated to CMV, EBV and SARS-CoV-2, with TCRs annotated for multiple antigens excluded. TCRdb reprocessed the public reads (quality trimming at Q25 with fastp, clone calling with MiXCR) and kept in-frame beta chains. A single entry per CDR3 protein holds the most common genes and DNA from its merged rows. These V and J calls are TCRdb output, not the study's own analysis. This sample is represented by about 61,000 distinct CDR3 sequences; 10% to 13% of them were singletons. The ten most abundant clones make up around 1.6% of the sample.

These data belong to a study of early T cells in non-severe SARS-CoV-2 infection (dated by TCRdb to about 2021). For the wider study: Bulk RNA from unsorted whole blood was used for TCR sequencing, so alpha and beta chains could not be paired. Overall study results and their limits: Matching against VDJdb was skewed toward anti-spike CD8 responses, likely underestimated virus-specific expansions, and missed private and CD4 specificities.

A case-control design nested within a healthcare worker cohort in London, UK, was used, with weekly nasopharyngeal swab PCR tests and blood sampling performed. Healthcare workers were recruited during the week of the UK lockdown, between 23 and 31 March 2020, and followed weekly for up to roughly 15 weeks. The germline V gene (reference sequence) provides CDR1 SEHNR and CDR2 FQNEAQ. The CDR3 starts with the cysteine, ends with the phenylalanine, and has 11 residues. Only the CDR3 DNA is retained, 33 bases long and in frame from the first base. V lost 10 bases and J lost 5 bases; the stretch between them is 11 bases long.

The source is an adult who was a healthcare worker with PCR-confirmed SARS-CoV-2 infection or an uninfected control (not recorded which). The chain uses TRBV7-9 and TRBJ2-5, with the D gene not confidently named. Material for sequencing was whole blood. For the CDR3, the sequence is CATQTAETQYF. The DNA reads TGTGCCACTCAGACTGCGGAGACCCAGTACTTC.